The rows below give T cell receptor beta chains drawn from one sample of a study of esophageal squamous cell carcinoma under preoperative chemotherapy. One entry per CDR3 protein results from TCRdb running MiXCR on the PCR reads. The table includes about 30,000 distinct CDR3 sequences, under 55% detected once. This specimen was collected from a patient given preoperative chemotherapy. Every receptor here comes from a human donor with esophageal squamous cell carcinoma. The donor label of this sample is uncertain. CDR3s include the opening cysteine and the closing phenylalanine or tryptophan. D genes are given only for firm matches. Not all rows give a size; the values are once, few, many and, for expanded clones, a class.

D	J	size	V	DNA	CDR3
TRBD1	TRBJ1-3	few	TRBV28	TGTGCCAGCAGTCTCGGGACAGCCCGTTCTGGAAACACCATATATTTT	CASSLGTARSGNTIYF
.	TRBJ2-3	.	TRBV6-1	TGTGCCAGCAAGGTAGCCCGGACCGGGAGCCCAGAGACGCAGTATTTT	CASKVARTGSPETQYF
TRBD1	TRBJ1-6	few	TRBV4-1	TGCGCCAGCAGCCAAGGGACAGGGACTGATTCACCCCTCCACTTT	CASSQGTGTDSPLHF
.	TRBJ2-2	.	TRBV7-9	TGTGCCAGCAGCCTAAGACAGGCGAACACCGGTGAGCTGTATTTT	CASSLRQANTGELYF
.	TRBJ2-1	few	TRBV5-6	TGTGCCAGCAGTCCTCCGGGGTACAATGAGCAGTTCTTC	CASSPPGYNEQFF
TRBD2	TRBJ2-4	.	TRBV7-3	TGTGCCAGCAGCGCGGGGCCGGGGGGAGGGAACCAAGACATTCAGTACTTC	CASSAGPGGGNQDIQYF
TRBD2	TRBJ2-4	.	TRBV7-6	TGTGCCAGCAGCTTGGATCCGGCCATCGGGGGGGGTGCCAAAGACATTCAGTACTTC	CASSLDPAIGGGAKDIQYF
.	TRBJ2-1	many	TRBV7-3	TGTGCCAGCAGCCCGAGCAGCTCCTACAATGAGCAGTTCTTC	CASSPSSSYNEQFF
.	TRBJ2-5	.	TRBV11-2	TGTGCCAGCAGCTTAGTAGGGGGGGAGACCCAGAATTTC	CASSLVGGETQNF
.	TRBJ2-1	.	TRBV10-3	TGTGCCATCACCGCGGGGACAGAAGATGAGCAGTTCTTC	CAITAGTEDEQFF
TRBD2	TRBJ2-4	.	TRBV7-2	TGTGCCAGGGGTAGCGGGGCGAGAGCCAAAAACACTCAGTACTTC	CARGSGARAKNTQYF
.	TRBJ2-3	many	TRBV12-3/TRBV12-4	TGTGCCAGCAGTTCGGGACCTAGTACAGATACGCAGTATTTT	CASSSGPSTDTQYF
.	TRBJ2-7	few	TRBV7-8	TGTGCCAGCAGCTTGGGGGGAACCTACGAGCAGTACTTC	CASSLGGTYEQYF
.	TRBJ2-1	many	TRBV6-4	TGTGCCAGCAGCGAGGGTGAGTCCAATGAGCAGTTCTTC	CASSEGESNEQFF
TRBD1	TRBJ2-4	few	TRBV7-2	TGTGCCAGCAGCTATAACCCTCAAGCTGACAGGGCGGCAAACATTCAGTACTTC	CASSYNPQADRAANIQYF
TRBD2	TRBJ2-7	.	TRBV5-4	TGTGCCAGCAGCTACCAGACTAGCCCGGCTGAGCAGTACTTC	CASSYQTSPAEQYF
.	TRBJ2-3	.	TRBV5-1	TGCGCCAGCAGCTTCCTGGGCCCAGGCAAGGATACGCAGTATTTT	CASSFLGPGKDTQYF
TRBD1	TRBJ2-3	once	TRBV6-1	TGTGCCAGCAGCCACGGACAGGCGAACACCGAGACGCAGTATTTT	CASSHGQANTETQYF
.	TRBJ2-5	.	TRBV12-3/TRBV12-4	TGTGCCTGTCCCGGCGGCGGGGCCCAAAACATCCAGTACTTC	CACPGGGAQNIQYF
TRBD2	TRBJ2-7	many	TRBV7-2	TGTGCCAGCAGCCGACCGGGAGGTGTATCGTCGGGGAGCTCCTACGAGCAGTACTTC	CASSRPGGVSSGSSYEQYF
TRBD2	TRBJ2-4	.	TRBV7-2	TGTGCCAGGGGTAGCGGGACCCTTGCCAAAAAGATTCAGTACTTC	CARGSGTLAKKIQYF
.	TRBJ2-3	.	TRBV7-3	TGTGCCAGCAGTCGAGCCCGATTGCCCACAGATACGCAGTATTTT	CASSRARLPTDTQYF
.	TRBJ2-5	.	TRBV6-5	TGTGCCAGCAGTTACTCCCGCAGGCAAGAGACCCAGTACTTC	CASSYSRRQETQYF
TRBD2	TRBJ2-1	.	TRBV27	TGTGCCAGCAGTTTATCCTTGAGAACTAGCGGCCCAAATGAGCAGTTCTTC	CASSLSLRTSGPNEQFF
.	TRBJ2-1	.	TRBV27	TGTGCCAGCTGGGACGGCTTCAGTTCCCCTTACGAGCAGTTCTTC	CASWDGFSSPYEQFF
.	TRBJ2-1	few	TRBV5-1	TGCGCCAGCAGCACCGGGACATGGGGAGGGTCCCACAATGAGCAGTTCTTC	CASSTGTWGGSHNEQFF
.	TRBJ2-5	many	TRBV7-8	TGTGCCAGCAGCTACCGGGACCTTACTTACAATGAGCAGTACTTC	CASSYRDLTYNEQYF
.	TRBJ2-3	.	TRBV11-3	TGTGCCAGGGGCCTCAAGGCTGTGAGCACCGGGGCGCAGTTTTTT	CARGLKAVSTGAQFF
TRBD1	TRBJ2-2	once	TRBV7-2	TGTGCCAGCAGCAAAGGACTGGCGCTCAGCACAGGGGAGCTGTATTTT	CASSKGLALSTGELYF
.	TRBJ2-4	.	TRBV7-9	TGTGCGAGCAGCTTACTGGAGCTGCGAGCCCCAGACATTCAGTACTTC	CASSLLELRAPDIQYF
TRBD2	TRBJ2-3	few	TRBV7-8	TGTGCGGGCAGCGGGGGGGGAGACCAAGATACGCAGTATTTT	CAGSGGGDQDTQYF
TRBD1	TRBJ2-7	many	TRBV28	TGTGCCAGCAGCCACGCCGGGACAGGGGATGGCGAGCAGTACTTC	CASSHAGTGDGEQYF
TRBD2	TRBJ2-1	many	TRBV6-5	TGTGCCAGCAAAATAAGCGGGAGTTCCTACAATGAGCAGTTCTTC	CASKISGSSYNEQFF
.	TRBJ1-3	.	TRBV4-2	TGTGCCAGCAGCCAAGAGGGCAGGGATGGAAACACCATATATTTT	CASSQEGRDGNTIYF
.	TRBJ2-4	.	TRBV7-2	TGTGCCAGCGGGGGGGACGGGGACAGTGTCAAAGAGATCCAGTACTTC	CASGGDGDSVKEIQYF
.	TRBJ2-1	medium-sized	TRBV11-2	TGTGCCAGCAGCTCCCCCCCGGGTATTGAGCAGTTCTTC	CASSSPPGIEQFF
.	TRBJ2-7	.	TRBV7-2	TGCGCCAGCACGGGGCTGTGGGGCAAAGATACGCAGTACTTC	CASTGLWGKDTQYF
.	TRBJ2-4	.	TRBV7-2	TGTGCCAGCAGCCTCCTCGGCTCTGCCCAAGACATTCAGTACTTC	CASSLLGSAQDIQYF
.	TRBJ2-1	.	TRBV19	TGTGCCAGTAGTCCGTTCTTGAGCTCCTACAATGAGCAGTTCTTC	CASSPFLSSYNEQFF
TRBD2	TRBJ2-3	few	TRBV4-1	TGCGCCAGCAGCCACTCAGGGAGGGACGCGACCCAGTACTTT	CASSHSGRDATQYF
.	TRBJ2-2	.	TRBV12-3/TRBV12-4	TGTGCCAGGAGTCGGACGGGGGCGGGCACCGGGGAGCAGTTTTTT	CARSRTGAGTGEQFF
TRBD2	TRBJ2-1	few	TRBV28	TGTGCCAGCCGACTAGGGGTACTAGCGGGCTACAATGAGCAGTTCTTC	CASRLGVLAGYNEQFF
.	TRBJ2-3	.	TRBV12-3/TRBV12-4	TGTGCCAGCAGTTTGGGTCAGGGATACACAGATACGCAGTATTTT	CASSLGQGYTDTQYF
.	TRBJ2-2	.	TRBV7-9	TGTGCCAGCAGTCAAAGTGGCCGGGCAGTGAGCACCGGTGCGCTGTTTTTT	CASSQSGRAVSTGALFF
TRBD1	TRBJ2-1	many	TRBV6-6	TGTGCCAGCAGACCCCGGGACAGGGCGGACAATGAGCAGTTCTTC	CASRPRDRADNEQFF
TRBD2	TRBJ2-5	many	TRBV7-2	TGTGCCAGCAGCTTATTCGGGGGGATCCAAGAGACCCAGTACTTC	CASSLFGGIQETQYF
.	TRBJ1-6	many	TRBV6-1	TGTGCCAGCAGTGAAGCAGGGGTGAGAGGGTCACCCCTCCACTTT	CASSEAGVRGSPLHF
.	TRBJ2-2	few	TRBV10-2	TGCGCCAGCAGTCGGGGGAACACCGGGGAGCTGTTTTTT	CASSRGNTGELFF
TRBD2	TRBJ2-4	.	TRBV6-5	TGTTGCAGCAGTTCGAGCGGGAGAGCCAAAGATACTCAGTACTTC	CCSSSSGRAKDTQYF
.	TRBJ2-7	.	TRBV7-9	TGTGCCAGCAGCGTACCGCGGCGGTGGGCCAAAGATACGCAGTACTTC	CASSVPRRWAKDTQYF
TRBD1	TRBJ1-1	.	TRBV5-1	TGCGCCAGCAGCTCCGGGACAGTAGGCTGGGACACTGAAGCTTTCTTT	CASSSGTVGWDTEAFF
.	TRBJ2-1	few	TRBV11-2	TGTGCCAGCAGCTTAGATCGGGCGGGAGAGCAGTTCTTC	CASSLDRAGEQFF
.	TRBJ2-3	.	TRBV7-6	TGTGCCGGGGGCTCCGGGGGCAGGGGCCAAGATACCCAGTATTTC	CAGGSGGRGQDTQYF
.	TRBJ2-4	.	TRBV7-8	TGCCCCATCACGGGGATGTCAACCAAAAACACTCAGTACTTC	CPITGMSTKNTQYF
.	TRBJ2-5	.	TRBV12-3/TRBV12-4	TGTGCCAGCGCAGCGGATGAAGAGACCCAGTACTTC	CASAADEETQYF
.	TRBJ2-1	.	TRBV7-3	TGTGCCAGGGGTTTGAGTACAGATGCGCAGTTCTTC	CARGLSTDAQFF
.	TRBJ1-1	.	TRBV12-3/TRBV12-4	TGTGCCAGCAGTTTAGCGAAGGGGTTAGGGAACACTGAAGCTTTCTTT	CASSLAKGLGNTEAFF